This TCR beta chain originates from a study of cytomegalovirus exposure and HLA in healthy donors. This clone was found a few times. V shed 1 base and J shed 11 bases, with 12 bases lying between them. CDR1 SEHNR and CDR2 FQNEAQ come from the germline V gene (reference sequence). The CDR3 length is 13 residues. PCR primers comprised 60 Vbeta and 13 Jbeta primers. Generated by immunoSEQ multiplex PCR, the TCRdb table keeps only in-frame clones and is missing some. The profile shows 100,000 to 120,000 clones, roughly four fifths of them singletons. The gene calls are TRBV7-9 and TRBJ1-5, with unresolved D. The receptor was isolated from a young woman in good health and CMV-seronegative. The sequencing input was PBMCs. CDR3 in amino acids: CASSLEEGWTQHF. The CDR3 nucleotides are TGTGCCAGCAGCTTAGAAGAGGGTTGGACCCAGCATTTT.